This T cell receptor beta chain originates from a study of T cells in Graves' hyperthyroidism and ophthalmopathy (dated by TCRdb to between 2018 and 2021). Describing the broader study: Peripheral blood samples were taken at initial diagnosis, before any treatment was given. In addition, the study compared T-cell repertoires in thyroid tissue and in blood from about six Graves' hyperthyroidism patients. After blood sampling, hyperthyroidism patients were treated with methimazole at a starting dose of 30 mg daily, and ophthalmopathy patients were treated with high-dose intravenous methylprednisolone. To identify TCR V-J signatures that set the groups apart, the researchers used a discovery cohort of 100 patients, made up of 43 with Graves' ophthalmopathy and 55 to 65 with stable Graves' hyperthyroidism. TCR Vbeta CDR3 sequencing of approximately 140 peripheral blood samples (over 40 ophthalmopathy, under 80 hyperthyroidism and roughly 17 progressor patients) is reported in the paper. The 100 discovery patients were randomly split 7:3 into training and test sets. Whether ophthalmopathy could be predicted prospectively was tested in an independent validation cohort made up of some 20 hyperthyroidism patients plus 17 patients who later progressed to ophthalmopathy.

The germline V gene sets CDR1 to SGHTA and CDR2 to FQGNSA. Counted from cysteine to phenylalanine, this CDR3 has 18 amino acids. The read is trimmed to its CDR3 DNA, 54 bases read in frame from base 1. V and J lose 5 bases and 4 bases, and a span of 26 bases separates them. Amplification of TCR beta CDR3 regions was carried out from RNA transcripts. The first round of RT-PCR for the TCR CDR3 was performed with the HTBI primer set and the Qiagen OneStep RT-PCR kit. A second multiplex PCR round built the libraries, followed by size selection and purification. Libraries were sequenced paired-end with 100 bp reads on an Illumina HiSeq2000. From the authors' description of their analysis: SOAPnuke was used to process the raw data, with reads discarded if the reads contained adapters or uncalled bases, had a mean Phred below 15, or lacked an exact constant-primer or identifier match. High-quality paired reads were merged with COPE v1.2.5, and unique nucleotide sequences were defined as clonotypes. MiTCR v1.1 was used to align clonotypes to the IMGT TRBV, TRBD and TRBJ reference segments. Only V-J combinations with frequency above 0.0001, covering approximately 99% of repertoires, were analysed. A TCS score was defined as the ratio of F50 (clonal expansion) to E x V (chaos), with BLOSUM62-based TCRdist applied between CDR3 peptides within each V-J. Welch's t-statistics and random forest reduced some 510 V-J features to about 12, which were used in a naive Bayes classifier (R e1071). TCRdb trimmed the raw reads at Q25, called clones with MiXCR and kept productive beta chains. Each entry merges the rows of one CDR3 protein and shows their most common DNA and genes. Clone size and V and J calls follow TCRdb, not the original study. The sample profile shows approximately 400,000 distinct CDR3 sequences; around a sixth of them were found once. The top ten hold roughly 14% of the sample.

This clonotype appeared a few times. This receptor's antigen is unknown. Nothing much larger sits one base from this clone, and base qualities are not available. Study-level results and caveats: During validation, the model predicted progression to ophthalmopathy a median of approximately six months ahead of onset, with roughly 65% sensitivity and 72% to 80% specificity. No statistical method was used to set the sample size in advance, and investigators knew the group allocation. Most expanded thyroid clonotypes (frequency above 0.001) were also detected in blood, a finding suggesting that blood repertoires may reflect thyroid immune responses. In cross-validation, a model built on a 13 V-J signature told ophthalmopathy apart from stable hyperthyroidism with 85% to 90% sensitivity and approximately 81% specificity, and in testing the same model reached 80%/75%.

A patient counted as having stable Graves' hyperthyroidism if no progression to ophthalmopathy occurred over 18 months of follow-up. Hyperthyroidism patients were newly diagnosed, with disease duration under 2 months, and aged 18 to 65 years. Any patient with an uncontrolled infection, another autoimmune disease, pregnancy or lactation was excluded. Clinical symptoms, serum thyroxine and TRAb, thyroid ultrasound, and orbital computed tomography formed the basis for the diagnoses. PBMCs were isolated from 7.5 to 10 ml of fresh peripheral blood by Ficoll-Paque density gradient centrifugation. Total RNA was extracted using Trizol reagent, and RNA quality was assessed on an Agilent 2100 Bioanalyzer.

The rearranged segments are TRBV7-2 and TRBJ2-5, with no confidently assigned D gene. This receptor was taken from a woman aged 18-30 years with Graves' hyperthyroidism. Input material: blood. The CDR3 region reads CASSPSTRSLAIRETQYF. DNA sequence: TGTGCCAGCAGCCCCTCTACGCGAAGTTTGGCCATAAGAGAGACCCAGTACTTC.